A selection of T cell receptor beta chains follows, all from one sample in a study of T cells after yellow fever vaccination. In TCRdb, the 5' RACE reads were re-called with MiXCR into one record per CDR3 protein. Of some 550,000 distinct CDR3 sequences in the sample, around 21% were seen once. The source was PBMCs, collected 15 days after the yellow fever booster vaccination. These receptors came from a man younger than 45 who received the YFV17D yellow fever vaccine. Each CDR3 is given with its conserved first and last residue. Fields, in order: clone size, J gene, V gene, D gene, CDR3 DNA, CDR3 protein. The D gene is left open where the match is weak. Some rows mark clone size as missing; the rest say once, few, many or name a class of expanded clone.

>.|TRBJ2-3|TRBV4-1|.
TGCGCCAGCAGCCCCTTGAGAGCGGATACGCAGTATTTT
CASSPLRADTQYF
>.|TRBJ2-7|TRBV14|.
TGTGCCAGCAGCTCCGGTGACAGGTGGTACGAGCAGTACTTC
CASSSGDRWYEQYF
>few|TRBJ2-1|TRBV5-1|TRBD2
TGCGCCAGCAGCTTGGCACTAGCGGGGGTGAATGAGCAGTTCTTC
CASSLALAGVNEQFF
>.|TRBJ2-2|TRBV7-2|TRBD1
TGTGCCAGCAGCTTAGCGGGGACAGGGTTGGGCGGGGAGCTGTTTTTT
CASSLAGTGLGGELFF
>.|TRBJ2-7|TRBV19|.
TGTGCCAGTAGTCCCATCCCGGGAGCATCTTTCGAGCAGTACTTC
CASSPIPGASFEQYF
>few|TRBJ2-2|TRBV12-5|.
TGTGCTAGTGGTCCGGGTGGCACCGGGGAGCTGTTTTTT
CASGPGGTGELFF
>many|TRBJ2-7|TRBV5-1|.
TGCGCCAGCAGCTTTGACGGGGCGTACGAGCAGTACTTC
CASSFDGAYEQYF
>few|TRBJ2-2|TRBV15|.
TGTGCCACCAGCAGAGATGCACCCGGTCGGGGGTCCGGGGAGCTGTTTTTT
CATSRDAPGRGSGELFF
>.|TRBJ2-5|TRBV4-2|.
TGTGCCAGCAGCCAAACGACTAGATCCGGGGAGACCCAGTACTTC
CASSQTTRSGETQYF
>few|TRBJ2-5|TRBV7-2|.
TGTGCCAGCAGCTCGTTCGGAACAGGATTGCAAGAGACCCAGTACTTC
CASSSFGTGLQETQYF
>many|TRBJ2-5|TRBV7-2|TRBD2
TGTGCCAGCAGCTTATCAGTACTAGCGGCCCAAGAGACCCAGTACTTC
CASSLSVLAAQETQYF
>few|TRBJ2-7|TRBV6-2/TRBV6-3|.
TGTGCCAGCAACCCCTCCCCAGGCGGTGACTCCTACGAGCAGTACTTC
CASNPSPGGDSYEQYF
>.|TRBJ2-5|TRBV20-1|TRBD2
TGCAGTGCTCCACTAGCGGGAGGGCTCGAGACCCAGTACTTC
CSAPLAGGLETQYF
>few|TRBJ1-1|TRBV4-2|TRBD1
TGTGCCAGCAGCGAAGTCCCGGGACAGGGAAGGAACACTGAAGCTTTCTTT
CASSEVPGQGRNTEAFF
>.|TRBJ2-3|TRBV4-3|.
TGCGCCAGCAGCCAAGCGAGGTGGGATACGCAGTATTTT
CASSQARWDTQYF
>few|TRBJ1-1|TRBV5-5|.
TGTGCCAGCAGCCCAGACAGCGACACTGAAGCTTTCTTT
CASSPDSDTEAFF
>few|TRBJ1-2|TRBV7-9|.
TGTGCCAGCAGCTTAGGTTCCTATTTGGAAGGCTACACCTTC
CASSLGSYLEGYTF
>.|TRBJ2-7|TRBV20-1|TRBD2
TGCAGTGCTACAGCGGGAGGGAGGTACGAGCAGTACTTC
CSATAGGRYEQYF
>many|TRBJ2-3|TRBV20-1|.
TGCAGTGCTAGGGGGGACACAGATACGCAGTATTTT
CSARGDTDTQYF
>few|TRBJ2-7|TRBV15|.
TGTGCCACCAGCAGAGAATTTGGAGGCCGCCAGTACTTC
CATSREFGGRQYF
>.|TRBJ2-1|TRBV11-2|.
TGTGCCAGCAGCTATACCTCTAGCTCCCATGAGCAGTTATTC
CASSYTSSSHEQLF
>.|TRBJ1-1|TRBV20-1|.
TGCAGTGCGCGGACCGGGAGAAAGGAAGCTTTCTTT
CSARTGRKEAFF
>.|TRBJ2-5|TRBV12-3/TRBV12-4|TRBD1
TGTGCCAGCAGTATCACAGGGGGCCAAGAGACCCAGTACTTC
CASSITGGQETQYF
>.|TRBJ2-5|TRBV28|TRBD2
TGTGCCAGCAGTTTATTTAAGAGCGGGGGTGGGGAGACCCAGTACTTC
CASSLFKSGGGETQYF
>few|TRBJ2-7|TRBV20-1|TRBD1
TGCAGTGCTAGTACAGGGGGCACCTACGAGCAGTACTTC
CSASTGGTYEQYF
>.|TRBJ1-5|TRBV7-2|.
TGTGCCAGCAGCTTATACCGGGACAGCAATCAGCCCCAGCATTTT
CASSLYRDSNQPQHF
>.|TRBJ2-3|TRBV12-3/TRBV12-4|TRBD1
TGTGCCAGCAGTCCCCAGGGGGAGAGTCGCACAGATACGCAGTATTTT
CASSPQGESRTDTQYF
>.|TRBJ2-3|TRBV5-1|.
TGCGCCAGCAGCTTGGAGCAGGCCGCAAGCGACCCAGATACGCAGTATTTT
CASSLEQAASDPDTQYF
>.|TRBJ2-7|TRBV11-1|TRBD2
TGTGCCAGCAGCTTAAGGCGGGGACTAGCGGGATATGCGGCCGAGCAGTACTTC
CASSLRRGLAGYAAEQYF
>.|TRBJ2-7|TRBV5-1|TRBD2
TGCGCCAGCAGCTTGGACCTAGCGGGGCCGTCCTACGAGCAGTACTTC
CASSLDLAGPSYEQYF